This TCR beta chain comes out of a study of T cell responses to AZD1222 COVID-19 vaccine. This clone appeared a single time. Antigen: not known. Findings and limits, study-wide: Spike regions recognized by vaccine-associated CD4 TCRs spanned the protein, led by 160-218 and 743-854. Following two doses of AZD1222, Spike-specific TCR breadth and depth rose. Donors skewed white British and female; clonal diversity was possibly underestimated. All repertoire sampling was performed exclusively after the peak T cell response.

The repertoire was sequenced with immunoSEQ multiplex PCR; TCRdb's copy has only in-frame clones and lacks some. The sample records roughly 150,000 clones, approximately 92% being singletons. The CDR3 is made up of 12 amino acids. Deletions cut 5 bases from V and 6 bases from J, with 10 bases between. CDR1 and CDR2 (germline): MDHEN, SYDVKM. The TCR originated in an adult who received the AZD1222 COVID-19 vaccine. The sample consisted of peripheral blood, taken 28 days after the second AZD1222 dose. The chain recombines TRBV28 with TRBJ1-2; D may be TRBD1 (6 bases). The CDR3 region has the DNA TGTGCCAGCAGTCAGGACAGTGATGGCTACACCTTC. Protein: CASSQDSDGYTF.